A few counts support the clone carrying this TCR beta chain. The sample originates from a study of regulatory T cells in long-lasting Graves disease. Sequencing libraries for TCR beta were prepared with iRepertoire HTBI primers and Arm-PCR of CDR3 regions. In TCRdb, the multiplex PCR reads were re-called with MiXCR into one record per CDR3 protein. Of under 800,000 distinct CDR3 sequences in the sample, around 17% are singletons; the top ten hold around a sixth. The time point: newly diagnosed GD, antithyroid drugs for less than 3 months. Isolated PBMC RNA provided the starting material for the TCR library. This CDR3 spans 15 amino acids. Trimming removed 5 bases at V and 3 bases at J, with 17 bases between. Germline V lookup: CDR1 MGHDK, CDR2 SYGVNS. This sample also appeared in a second study, on T cells in Graves' hyperthyroidism and ophthalmopathy.

The chain carries TRBV25-1 and TRBJ2-7, with TRBD1 as a possible D gene (6 bases). Material: peripheral blood mononuclear cells (PBMCs), obtained at new diagnosis, from a patient treated with antithyroid drugs. This clonotype was sampled from a woman aged 25 to 39 with Graves disease. CDR3 region: CASSLRMGHLYEQYF. CDR3 sequence (DNA): TGTGCCAGCAGTCTCCGGATGGGACACCTCTACGAGCAGTACTTC.